What follows describes a single T cell receptor beta chain. The antigen remains unidentified. Primers: 60 Vbeta forward and 13 Jbeta reverse. Only in-frame clones appear in the TCRdb table, and some are missing; sequencing was by immunoSEQ multiplex PCR. The table lists 150,000 to 200,000 clones, 65% to 90% of them singletons. The data stem from a study of cytomegalovirus exposure and HLA in healthy donors. The junction had 14 bases not matched to a gene; V was cut back by 3 bases and J by 6 bases. Germline CDR1 is SGHNT and CDR2 is YYREEE (reference sequence). This CDR3 has 16 residues. Study-wide results and limits: When presence/absence was analysed, sequencing depth was taken to be roughly uniform across donors.

The origin of this receptor is a male donor in good health and CMV-seronegative. J is TRBJ2-7 and V is TRBV5-4; 8 bases line up with TRBD2. The source material was PBMCs. The chain's CDR3 is CASSYHQSGGAFEQYF. CDR3 bases: TGTGCCAGCAGCTACCACCAAAGCGGGGGAGCTTTCGAGCAGTACTTC. Full variable domain (remainder filled in from reference TRBV5-4 and TRBJ2-7): ETGVTQSPTHLIKTRGQQVTLRCSSQSGHNTVSWYQQALGQGPQFIFQYYREEENGRGNFPPRFSGLQFPNYSSELNVNALELDDSALYLCASSYHQSGGAFEQYFGPGTRLTVT.